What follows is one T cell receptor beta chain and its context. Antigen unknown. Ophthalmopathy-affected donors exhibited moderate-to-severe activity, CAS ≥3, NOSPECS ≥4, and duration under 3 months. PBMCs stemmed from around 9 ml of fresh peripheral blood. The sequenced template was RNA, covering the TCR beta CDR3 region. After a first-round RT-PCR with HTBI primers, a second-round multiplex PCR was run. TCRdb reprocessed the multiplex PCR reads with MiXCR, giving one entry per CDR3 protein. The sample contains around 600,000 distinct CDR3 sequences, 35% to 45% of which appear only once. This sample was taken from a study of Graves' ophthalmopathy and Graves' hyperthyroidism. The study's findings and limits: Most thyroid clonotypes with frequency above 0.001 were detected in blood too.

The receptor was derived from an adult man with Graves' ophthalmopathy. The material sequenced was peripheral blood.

The CDR3 spells CASSQVPQRRANYGYTF. CDR3 in DNA: TGCGCCAGCAGCCAAGTCCCCCAGCGACGAGCTAACTATGGCTACACCTTC. The rearrangement uses TRBV4-1 and TRBJ1-2; D remains unclear. The CDR3 runs 17 residues. V was cut by 1 base and J by 0 bases, with 15 bases left in between. The germline V gene encodes CDR1 MGHRA and CDR2 YSYEKL.